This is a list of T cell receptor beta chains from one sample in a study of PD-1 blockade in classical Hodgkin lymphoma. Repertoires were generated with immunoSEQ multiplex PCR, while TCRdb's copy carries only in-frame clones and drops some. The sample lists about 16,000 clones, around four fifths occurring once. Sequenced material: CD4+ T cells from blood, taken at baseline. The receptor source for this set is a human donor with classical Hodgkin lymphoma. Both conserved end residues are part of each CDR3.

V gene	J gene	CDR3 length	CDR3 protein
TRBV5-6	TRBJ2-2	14	CASSLGLFTGELFF
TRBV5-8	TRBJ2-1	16	CASSPVAGDSYNEQFF
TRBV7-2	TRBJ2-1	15	CASTPLFLDGDEQFF
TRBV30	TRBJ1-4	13	CAWSVHFYEKLFF
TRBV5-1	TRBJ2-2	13	CASSLSGTGELFF
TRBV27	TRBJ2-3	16	CASSFRRWLYTDTQYF
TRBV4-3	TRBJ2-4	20	CASSQESRRATSAVENIQYF
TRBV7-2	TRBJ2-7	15	CASTFSSGGAFEQYF
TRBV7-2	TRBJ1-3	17	CASSLVWYRRPGNTIYF
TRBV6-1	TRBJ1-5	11	CASSIRQPQHF
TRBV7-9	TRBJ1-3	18	CASSLPTDWTLGGNTIYF
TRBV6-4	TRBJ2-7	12	CASRSGMYEQYF
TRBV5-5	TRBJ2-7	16	CASSLGPRDTVYEQYF